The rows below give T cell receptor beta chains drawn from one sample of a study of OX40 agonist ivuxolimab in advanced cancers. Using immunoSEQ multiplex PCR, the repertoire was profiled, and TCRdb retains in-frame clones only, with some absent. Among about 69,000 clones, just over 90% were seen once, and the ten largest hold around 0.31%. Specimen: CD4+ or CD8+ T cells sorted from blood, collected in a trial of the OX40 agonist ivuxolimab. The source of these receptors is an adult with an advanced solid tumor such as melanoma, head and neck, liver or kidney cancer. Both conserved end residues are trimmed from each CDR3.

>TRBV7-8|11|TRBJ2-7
ASSEKGRHEQY
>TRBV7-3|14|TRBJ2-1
ASSPSRLAGRNEQF
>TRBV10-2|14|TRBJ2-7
ASRREGGLGSYEQY
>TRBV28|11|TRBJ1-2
ASIKEPNYGYT
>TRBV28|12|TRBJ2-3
ASIGGRASYTQY
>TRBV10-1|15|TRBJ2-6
ASSPGQGVSGANVLT
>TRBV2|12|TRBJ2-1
ASRSDRSNNEQF
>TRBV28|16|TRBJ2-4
ASSLYSGMGIAKNIQY
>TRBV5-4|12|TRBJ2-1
ASSLFRSYNEQF
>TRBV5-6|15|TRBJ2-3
ASSPTTGGDSTDTQY
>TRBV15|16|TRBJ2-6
ATSRDGGLLSGANVLT
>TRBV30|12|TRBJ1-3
AWSVGVPGNTIY
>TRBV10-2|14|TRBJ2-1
ASSERAGVRLNEQF
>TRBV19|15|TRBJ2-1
ASRALLPALSYNEQF
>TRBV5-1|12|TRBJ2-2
ASSLVQNTGELF
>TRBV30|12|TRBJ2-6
ACSVAAGANVLT
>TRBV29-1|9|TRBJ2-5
STRGEETQY
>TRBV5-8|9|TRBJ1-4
ASRTGGDLF
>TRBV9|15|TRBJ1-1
ASSPPGGQGGRTEAF
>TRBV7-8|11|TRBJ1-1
ASSFGGNTEAF
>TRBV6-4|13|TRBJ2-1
ASSRAPSSYNEQF
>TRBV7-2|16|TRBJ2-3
ASSPRVLAGGAADTQY
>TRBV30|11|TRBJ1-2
AWKAGGWYGYT
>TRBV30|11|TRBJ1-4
AWGQGFNEKLF
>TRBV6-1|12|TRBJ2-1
ASSASGTYNEQF
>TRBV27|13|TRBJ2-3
ASSFAPYGPPYQY
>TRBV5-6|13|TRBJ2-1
ASSFTMVSYNEQF
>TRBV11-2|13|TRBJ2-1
ASSLDGSSYNEQF
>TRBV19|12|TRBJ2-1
ASSVAGLVGEQF
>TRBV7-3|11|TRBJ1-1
ASRKRADTEAF
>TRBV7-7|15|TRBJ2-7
ASSLFKRTGDSYEQY
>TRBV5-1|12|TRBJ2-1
ASHPGTSPNEQF